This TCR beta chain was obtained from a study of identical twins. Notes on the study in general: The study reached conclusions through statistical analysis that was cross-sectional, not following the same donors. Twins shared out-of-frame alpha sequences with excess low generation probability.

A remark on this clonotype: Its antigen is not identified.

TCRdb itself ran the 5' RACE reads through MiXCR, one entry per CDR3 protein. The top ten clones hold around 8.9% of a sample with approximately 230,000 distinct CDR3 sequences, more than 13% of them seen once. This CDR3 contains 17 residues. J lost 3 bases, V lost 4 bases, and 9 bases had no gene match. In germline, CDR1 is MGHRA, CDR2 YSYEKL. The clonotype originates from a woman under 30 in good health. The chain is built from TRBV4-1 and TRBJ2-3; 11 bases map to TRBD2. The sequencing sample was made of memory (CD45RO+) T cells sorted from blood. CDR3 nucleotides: TGCGCCAGCAGCCTTCTAGCGGGAGGTGGGGGGACAGATACGCAGTATTTT. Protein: CASSLLAGGGGTDTQYF.